This passage covers 12 T cell receptor beta chains from one sample sequenced in a study of read filtering for tumor transcriptome and immune sequencing. The library was built from around 0.4 ug RNA with molecular barcoded adaptors for alpha/delta and beta/gamma chains. One entry per CDR3 protein, called by TCRdb with MiXCR from the reads. This table has 42,000 or so distinct CDR3 sequences, 13% appearing once. The sequenced material came from a population of CD138-negative cells sorted from bone marrow. The receptor set was obtained from a donor aged 40 or over with multiple myeloma.

The sample holds many counts of this clonotype. The J gene is TRBJ2-7, the V gene TRBV5-5, with D hard to call. V gave up 0 bases and J gave up 3 bases, with 7 bases separating them. This CDR3 is built from 13 residues. CDR1 is SGHKS and CDR2 is YYEKEE in the germline V gene (reference sequence). The CDR3 protein is CASSLAAGYEQYF. The DNA for the CDR3 is TGTGCCAGCAGCTTGGCGGCAGGCTACGAGCAGTACTTC.

In this sample, this clonotype turned up a few times. A much larger clone sits a single nucleotide away, making a read error possible. The chain carries TRBV3-1 and TRBJ2-7; 7 bases fit TRBD2. The V gene's germline CDR1 is LGHDT and CDR2 YNNKEL (reference sequence). CDR3 length: 15 amino acids. The CDR3 DNA reads as TGTGCCAGCAACCCCTCGGGGGAGGGGTCCTGCGAGCAGTACTTC. It codes for CASNPSGEGSCEQYF.

Judged by abundance, this clonotype is large. As DNA, the CDR3 is TGTGCCAGCAGTTATAGTGGGATTGAGCGGGAGTGGTCCTACGAGCAGTACTTC. It codes for CASSYSGIEREWSYEQYF. This chain joins TRBV6-6 and TRBJ2-7, with 8 nucleotides matching TRBD2. The germline V gene has CDR1 MNHNY and CDR2 SVGAGI (reference sequence). The CDR3 is 18 amino acids. V shed 3 bases and J 1 base; nucleotides not matched to a gene: 14.

This clonotype was seen ten or more times. This chain links TRBV6-5 with TRBJ2-3; 9 nucleotides line up with TRBD2. This CDR3 region has 16 residues. Germline V gene lookup returns CDR1 MNHEY and CDR2 SVGAGI. Germline trimming cut 0 bases from V and 6 bases from J; bases unmatched to any gene: 7. The CDR3 DNA reads TGTGCCAGCAGTTACTCACCCGGACTAGCGCCTGATACGCAGTATTTT. Protein: CASSYSPGLAPDTQYF.

In this sample, this clonotype turned up many times. The junction departs from the called germline gene at one end, perhaps through a read error. This chain links TRBV29-1 with TRBJ2-1; D not certain. CDR1 is SQVTM, CDR2 ANQGSEA, per germline. This CDR3 is 11 amino acids long. CDR3 sequence reads: CSVGSYTEQFF. Written as DNA, the CDR3 is TGCAGCGTTGGTAGCTACACTGAGCAGTTCTTC.

This clonotype occurred many times. The chain is built from TRBV6-6 and TRBJ1-5; D not certain. Germline CDR1 and CDR2: MNHNY and SVGAGI (reference sequence). The CDR3 is made up of 14 amino acids. The ends were cut back, 2 bases at V and 5 bases at J, with 10 bases in the middle. The CDR3 loop reads CASSYVQRYQPQHF. For the CDR3, the DNA is TGTGCCAGCAGTTACGTACAGCGTTATCAGCCCCAGCATTTT.

The table lists this clonotype with many counts. The V call is TRBV5-1, the J call TRBJ2-3; 9 bases are shared with TRBD2. V shed 8 bases, J shed 0 bases, and the junction held 10 bases outside the gene matches. The CDR3 loop spans 16 amino acids. Germline V gene sequence: CDR1 SGHRS, CDR2 YFSETQ. CDR3 bases: TGCGCCAGTAAGCTGGGGCTAGCGGGAAGCACAGATACGCAGTATTTT. Residues: CASKLGLAGSTDTQYF.

V usage is TRBV7-9 and J usage is TRBJ2-3, with TRBD1 as a possible D gene (6 bases). V gave up 9 bases and J gave up 0 bases, with 13 bases separating them. Per germline, CDR1 SEHNR and CDR2 FQNEAQ (reference sequence). This CDR3 region has 14 residues. The CDR3, as DNA: TGTGCCAGTAGCAAGACAGGAAGCACAGATACGCAGTATTTT. Translation gives CASSKTGSTDTQYF.

This clonotype has at least ten counts. V gene TRBV6-2 or TRBV6-3 combines with J gene TRBJ2-1, with D possibly being TRBD1 (7 bases). Germline-derived CDR1 and CDR2 are MNHEY and SVGEGT. This CDR3 has 15 residues. Deletions cut 6 bases from V and 7 bases from J, with 19 bases between. The CDR3 loop is CASSLGGWTTNEQFF. Here the CDR3 DNA reads TGTGCCAGCAGCCTAGGGGGCTGGACTACAAATGAGCAGTTCTTC.

The table lists this clonotype with many counts. CDR3 nucleotides: TGCGCCAGAGGGACAGGGGGTATATACAATGAGCAGTTCTTC. Translation: CARGTGGIYNEQFF. The chain is built from TRBV5-1 and TRBJ2-1, with 11 bases fitting TRBD1. The CDR3 totals 14 residues. The V gene end was trimmed by 8 bases and the J gene end by 4 bases; junction bases not matched to a gene: 5. CDR1 and CDR2 (germline): SGHRS, YFSETQ.

This clonotype has ten or more counts. The chain has TRBV5-1 and TRBJ1-1; no reliable D call. The germline CDR1 and CDR2 sequences are SGHRS and YFSETQ. CDR3 length: 13 residues. Trimming shortened V by 4 bases and J by 0 bases, and 7 bases separated the two germline ends. The CDR3: CASSRVVNTEAFF. The CDR3 DNA follows: TGCGCCAGCAGCCGTGTGGTGAACACTGAAGCTTTCTTT.

This clonotype was counted ten times or more. The J gene is TRBJ1-5, the V gene TRBV20-1; D perhaps matches TRBD1 (5 bases). This CDR3 spans 13 amino acids. Germline CDR1 reads DFQATT; CDR2 reads SNEGSKA (reference sequence). V gave up 2 bases and J gave up 4 bases, with 9 bases separating them. DNA of the CDR3: TGCAGTGCTAGAATGGGGGTGAATCAGCCCCAGCATTTT. Its translation: CSARMGVNQPQHF.